The rows below give T cell receptor beta chains drawn from one sample of a study of blood T cell repertoires in COVID-19. Produced via immunoSEQ multiplex PCR; TCRdb's table is partial and in-frame only. The sample lists a few hundred thousand clones; approximately 78% were seen once. The sequenced sample consisted of peripheral blood. These receptors all come from a woman in her seventies with COVID-19, enrolled during active disease. The CDR3 runs from the conserved cysteine through the conserved F or W. D genes are given only for firm matches. Clone size is stated in some rows and not others, as once, few, many or a class when expanded.

NA	13	TRBV7-2	TRBJ2-5	NA	CASSLNQGETQYF	TGTGCCAGCAGCTTAAACCAGGGAGAGACCCAGTACTTC
TRBD2	16	TRBV18	TRBJ2-7	NA	CASSPPSLAESYEQYF	TGTGCCAGCTCACCACCGAGTCTAGCGGAATCCTACGAGCAGTACTTC
TRBD1	14	TRBV27	TRBJ2-7	NA	CASSSRQGVNEQYF	TGTGCCAGCAGTTCGCGACAGGGTGTAAACGAGCAGTACTTC
TRBD1	14	TRBV30	TRBJ2-3	NA	CAYYTGGAPDTQYF	TGTGCCTACTATACAGGGGGTGCTCCAGATACGCAGTATTTT
NA	13	TRBV2	TRBJ1-5	few	CASSEGLSQPQHF	TGTGCCAGCAGTGAAGGTCTATCCCAGCCCCAGCATTTT
TRBD1	15	TRBV5-1	TRBJ2-7	NA	CASSQGGQGFYEQYF	TGCGCCAGCAGTCAGGGGGGACAGGGCTTTTACGAGCAGTACTTC
NA	14	TRBV5-1	TRBJ2-5	NA	CASSLGQVGETQYF	TGCGCCAGCAGCTTGGGACAGGTCGGGGAGACCCAGTACTTC
TRBD1	14	TRBV18	TRBJ1-2	NA	CASSPGQGVSGYTF	TGTGCCAGCTCACCGGGACAGGGAGTGAGCGGCTACACCTTC
TRBD2	17	TRBV4-2	TRBJ2-7	NA	CASSQDTSGRGGNEQYF	TGTGCCAGCAGCCAAGATACTAGCGGGAGGGGTGGGAACGAGCAGTACTTC
TRBD1	14	TRBV6-5	TRBJ2-7	once	CASSPTGGIYEQYF	TGTGCCAGCAGTCCTACAGGGGGTATCTACGAGCAGTACTTC
NA	12	TRBV28	TRBJ2-3	once	CASSSAADTQYF	TGTGCCAGCAGTTCGGCGGCAGATACGCAGTATTTT
NA	16	TRBV10-2	TRBJ2-3	once	CASSATLPSRTDTQYF	TGCGCCAGCAGTGCCACTTTGCCTAGCCGCACAGATACGCAGTATTTT
TRBD2	16	TRBV5-4	TRBJ2-1	NA	CASSSSTSGIVGEQFF	TGTGCCAGCAGCTCCTCGACTAGCGGGATAGTCGGTGAGCAGTTCTTC
TRBD1	14	TRBV18	TRBJ1-1	NA	CASSRDRGDTEAFF	TGTGCCAGCTCTCGGGACAGGGGAGACACTGAAGCTTTCTTT
NA	13	TRBV6-5	TRBJ2-3	once	CASSYIREDTQYF	TGTGCCAGCAGTTATATACGGGAAGATACGCAGTATTTT
TRBD1	14	TRBV10-3	TRBJ1-4	once	CAISPGQSNEKLFF	TGTGCCATCAGTCCGGGACAGTCTAATGAAAAACTGTTTTTT
TRBD1	15	TRBV15	TRBJ2-2	NA	CATSRGTANTGELFF	TGTGCCACCAGCAGGGGGACAGCGAACACCGGGGAGCTGTTTTTT
TRBD2	16	TRBV9	TRBJ2-5	NA	CASSVNPGRSQETQYF	TGTGCCAGCAGCGTTAACCCCGGGAGGAGCCAAGAGACCCAGTACTTC
NA	12	TRBV29-1	TRBJ1-1	NA	CSAPRGNTEAFF	TGCAGCGCACCCAGGGGGAACACTGAAGCTTTCTTT
TRBD2	15	TRBV29-1	TRBJ2-1	NA	CSVLRTSGGYNEQFF	TGCAGCGTGCTCCGGACTAGCGGGGGGTACAATGAGCAGTTCTTC
NA	16	TRBV30	TRBJ2-1	NA	CAWSVSGGGSYNEQFF	TGTGCCTGGAGTGTGAGTGGTGGCGGTTCCTACAATGAGCAGTTCTTC
NA	11	TRBV6-5	TRBJ1-1	NA	CASTMNTEAFF	TGTGCCAGCACTATGAACACTGAAGCTTTCTTT
NA	11	TRBV28	TRBJ1-2	NA	CASRSPSGYTF	TGTGCCAGCAGGTCGCCGAGTGGCTACACCTTC
NA	15	TRBV2	TRBJ1-2	NA	CASSEASPGVSGYTF	TGTGCCAGCAGTGAAGCGTCTCCAGGGGTATCGGGCTACACCTTC
NA	13	TRBV7-2	TRBJ1-6	NA	CASTLFLDSPLHF	TGTGCCAGCACTCTCTTCTTAGATTCACCCCTCCACTTT
NA	14	TRBV10-3	TRBJ1-1	NA	CAIRNRTANTEAFF	TGTGCCATCAGGAACAGGACAGCTAACACTGAAGCTTTCTTT
TRBD1	13	TRBV29-1	TRBJ2-5	NA	CSVFGQGQETQYF	TGCAGCGTTTTCGGACAGGGCCAAGAGACCCAGTACTTC
NA	15	TRBV27	TRBJ1-5	NA	CASSLAGARHQPQHF	TGTGCCAGCAGTTTGGCGGGGGCGCGCCATCAGCCCCAGCATTTT
NA	15	TRBV28	TRBJ1-5	once	CASKFRGNSNQPQHF	TGTGCCAGCAAGTTTCGGGGGAATAGCAATCAGCCCCAGCATTTT
TRBD2	15	TRBV7-2	TRBJ2-7	NA	CASSLARGAGAEQYF	TGTGCCAGCAGCTTAGCGCGAGGAGCGGGAGCCGAGCAGTACTTC
TRBD1	16	TRBV6-5	TRBJ1-3	NA	CASSYRQGVSGNTIYF	TGTGCCAGCAGTTACAGGCAGGGGGTCTCTGGAAACACCATATATTTT
NA	14	TRBV20-1	TRBJ2-3	NA	CSASLATSTDTQYF	TGCAGTGCTAGTCTGGCCACCAGCACAGATACGCAGTATTTT
NA	13	TRBV29-1	TRBJ2-3	few	CSASERSTDTQYF	TGCAGCGCCTCGGAGCGGAGCACAGATACGCAGTATTTT
NA	15	TRBV28	TRBJ1-5	NA	CASSPHPGREQPQHF	TGTGCCAGCAGTCCGCACCCGGGGAGGGAACAGCCCCAGCATTTT
NA	15	TRBV5-1	TRBJ1-5	NA	CASSWAGDPNQPQHF	TGCGCCAGCAGCTGGGCGGGGGACCCCAATCAGCCCCAGCATTTT
NA	12	TRBV27	TRBJ1-1	once	CASSFLGTEAFF	TGTGCCAGCAGTTTTCTAGGAACCGAAGCTTTCTTT
TRBD2	18	TRBV7-2	TRBJ2-5	NA	CASREAGANRRYQETQYF	TGTGCCAGCAGAGAAGCGGGAGCAAATAGAAGGTACCAAGAGACCCAGTACTTC
TRBD1	13	TRBV29-1	TRBJ1-2	few	CSVVGQGRYGYTF	TGCAGCGTTGTGGGACAGGGGCGCTATGGCTACACCTTC
NA	16	TRBV28	TRBJ1-1	NA	CASSPPYGRENTEAFF	TGTGCCAGCAGTCCACCTTACGGGAGGGAGAACACTGAAGCTTTCTTT
NA	13	TRBV6-1	TRBJ1-1	once	CASSEARGTEAFF	TGTGCCAGCAGTGAAGCTAGGGGGACTGAAGCTTTCTTT
NA	12	TRBV30	TRBJ1-3	NA	CAWITSGNTIYF	TGTGCCTGGATCACATCTGGAAACACCATATATTTT
TRBD1	13	TRBV6-5	TRBJ2-7	NA	CASTRTGLYEQYF	TGTGCCAGCACCCGGACAGGGTTGTACGAGCAGTACTTC
NA	16	TRBV14	TRBJ1-1	NA	CASSQLSVRDNTEAFF	TGTGCCAGCAGCCAACTGAGCGTCCGGGATAACACTGAAGCTTTCTTT
NA	13	TRBV5-1	TRBJ2-2	NA	CASSLSGAGELFF	TGCGCCAGCAGCTTGTCGGGGGCCGGGGAGCTGTTTTTT
TRBD2	17	TRBV18	TRBJ2-2	NA	CASSAASGRTHTGELFF	TGTGCCAGCTCCGCGGCTAGCGGGAGAACTCACACCGGGGAGCTGTTTTTT
NA	14	TRBV28	TRBJ2-7	NA	CASTTTSEAYEQYF	TGTGCCAGCACCACTACCTCAGAGGCCTACGAGCAGTACTTC
NA	15	TRBV2	TRBJ2-5	NA	CASSDLDDILQTQYF	TGTGCCAGCAGTGATCTGGATGACATACTGCAGACCCAGTACTTC
NA	14	TRBV24-1	TRBJ1-2	NA	CATSIAGDGTGYTF	TGTGCCACCAGCATTGCAGGGGACGGCACGGGCTACACCTTC
TRBD2	16	TRBV9	TRBJ2-1	NA	CASSGQIAGPYNEQFF	TGTGCCAGCAGCGGTCAAATAGCGGGACCCTACAATGAGCAGTTCTTC
TRBD1	14	TRBV18	TRBJ1-1	NA	CASSAGQGNTEAFF	TGTGCCAGCTCAGCGGGACAGGGTAATACTGAAGCTTTCTTT
TRBD1	13	TRBV27	TRBJ2-7	many	CASSIGQGYEQYF	TGTGCCAGCAGTATCGGACAGGGCTACGAGCAGTACTTC
TRBD2	19	TRBV2	TRBJ2-7	NA	CASSSSAPNGLAGAYEQYF	TGTGCCAGCAGTTCTAGCGCCCCAAACGGACTAGCGGGAGCCTACGAGCAGTACTTC
NA	12	TRBV2	TRBJ2-1	NA	CASSEQTAGQFF	TGTGCCAGCAGTGAACAGACCGCGGGGCAGTTCTTC
NA	16	TRBV4-1	TRBJ1-5	NA	CASSQEGGAPGGPQHF	TGCGCCAGCAGCCAAGAGGGGGGTGCTCCCGGAGGGCCCCAGCATTTT